This paragraph reports one T cell receptor (beta chain). This sample was included in a study of T cell changes during pregnancy in multiple sclerosis. Sequencing used immunoSEQ multiplex PCR; TCRdb keeps in-frame clones, though not all of them. The table shows about 40,000 clones, with 89% occurring only once. This CDR3 spans 13 amino acids. The germline V gene encodes CDR1 GTSNPN and CDR2 SVGIG (reference sequence). V was cut by 0 bases and J by 6 bases, with 12 bases left in between. The clonotype originates from a female donor with multiple sclerosis, enrolled in a pregnancy study. This material consisted of CD4+ T cells from peripheral blood mononuclear cells, taken in the first trimester of pregnancy. The chain carries TRBV30 and TRBJ2-7, with D unclear. The CDR3 protein is CAWSVILQIEQYF. For the CDR3, the DNA is TGTGCCTGGAGTGTCATCTTGCAGATCGAGCAGTACTTC.